This T cell receptor beta chain was sequenced for a study of cytomegalovirus exposure and HLA in healthy donors. Study observations and caveats: CMV serostatus was the only immune exposure information that was available. An analysis done earlier found most TCR beta V segments productive about 87% or about 30% of the time. TCR beta V- and J-gene trimming, according to a later analysis, was linked to a missense DCLRE1C variant.

Germline assignment: CDR1 LNHNV and CDR2 YYDKDF (reference sequence). Trimming removed 10 bases at V and 6 bases at J, with 27 bases between. CDR3 length: 16 amino acids. With 60 Vbeta and 13 Jbeta primers, the PCR was carried out. Generated by immunoSEQ multiplex PCR, the TCRdb table keeps only in-frame clones and is missing some. The sample comprises hundreds of thousands of clones, roughly four fifths of which are singletons, and 1.2% to 1.5% rests with the top ten. Comment on this clone: Its specificity is not known.

The chain carries TRBV15 and TRBJ1-2, with D perhaps TRBD1 (6 bases). The clonotype was recovered from a girl aged 10 to 17 in good health and CMV-seronegative. The sample was PBMCs. This CDR3 is CAKVGRALVGQNGYTF. The CDR3 nucleotides read TGTGCCAAAGTTGGCCGGGCCCTCGTCGGACAGAATGGCTACACCTTC.